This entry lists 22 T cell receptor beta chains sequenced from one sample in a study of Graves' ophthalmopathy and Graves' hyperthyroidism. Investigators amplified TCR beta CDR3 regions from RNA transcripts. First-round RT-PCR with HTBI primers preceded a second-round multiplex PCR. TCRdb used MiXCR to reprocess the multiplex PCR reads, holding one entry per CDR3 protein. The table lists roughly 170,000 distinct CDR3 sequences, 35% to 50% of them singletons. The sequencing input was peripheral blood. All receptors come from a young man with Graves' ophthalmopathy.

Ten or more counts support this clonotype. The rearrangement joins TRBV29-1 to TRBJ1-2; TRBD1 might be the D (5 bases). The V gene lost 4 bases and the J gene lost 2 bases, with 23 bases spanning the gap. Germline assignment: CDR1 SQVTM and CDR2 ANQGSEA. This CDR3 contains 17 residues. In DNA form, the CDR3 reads TGCAGCGTTGGAGGAGGTGTGGGGGAATACGTAAACTATGGCTACACCTTC. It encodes CSVGGGVGEYVNYGYTF.

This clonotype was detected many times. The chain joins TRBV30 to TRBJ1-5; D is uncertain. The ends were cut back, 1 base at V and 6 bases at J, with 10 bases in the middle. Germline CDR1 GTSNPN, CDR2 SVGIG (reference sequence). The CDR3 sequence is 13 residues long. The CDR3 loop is CAWSDSTGQPQHF. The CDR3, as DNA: TGTGCCTGGAGTGACAGTACGGGTCAGCCCCAGCATTTT.

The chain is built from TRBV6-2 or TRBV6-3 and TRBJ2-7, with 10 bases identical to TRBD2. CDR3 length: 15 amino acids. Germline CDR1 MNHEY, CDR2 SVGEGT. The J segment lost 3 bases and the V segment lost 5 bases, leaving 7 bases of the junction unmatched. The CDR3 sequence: CASSPGLANNYEQYF. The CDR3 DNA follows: TGTGCCAGCAGTCCGGGACTAGCGAATAACTACGAGCAGTACTTC.

CDR3 amino acids: CATRVGGYQETQYF. The CDR3, as DNA: TGTGCCACAAGAGTGGGGGGGTACCAAGAGACCCAGTACTTC. This rearrangement joins TRBV15 to TRBJ2-5; 7 nucleotides line up with TRBD2. V was pared by 9 bases and J by 0 bases, with 7 bases of the junction left unmatched. Germline V gene lookup returns CDR1 LNHNV and CDR2 YYDKDF (reference sequence). CDR3 length equals 14 residues.

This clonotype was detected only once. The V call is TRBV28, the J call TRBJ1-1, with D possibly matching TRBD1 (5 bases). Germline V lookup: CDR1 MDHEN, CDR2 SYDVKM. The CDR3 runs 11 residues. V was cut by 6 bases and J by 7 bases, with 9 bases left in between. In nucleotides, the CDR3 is TGTGCCAGCAGAGGAGACAGTGAAGCTTTCTTT. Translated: CASRGDSEAFF.

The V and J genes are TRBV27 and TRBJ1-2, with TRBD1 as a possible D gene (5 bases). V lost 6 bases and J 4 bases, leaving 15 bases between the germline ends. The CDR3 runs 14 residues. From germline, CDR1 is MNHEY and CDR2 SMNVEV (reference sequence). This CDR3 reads CASRPVGRGYGYTF. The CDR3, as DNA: TGTGCCAGCAGGCCGGTGGGGCGAGGCTATGGCTACACCTTC.

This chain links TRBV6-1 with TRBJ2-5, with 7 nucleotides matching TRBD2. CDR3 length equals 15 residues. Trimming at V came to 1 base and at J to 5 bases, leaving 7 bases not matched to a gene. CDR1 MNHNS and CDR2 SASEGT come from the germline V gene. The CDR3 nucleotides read TGTGCCAGCAGTGAAGTACTAGCGTGGCGGGAGACCCAGTACTTC. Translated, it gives CASSEVLAWRETQYF.

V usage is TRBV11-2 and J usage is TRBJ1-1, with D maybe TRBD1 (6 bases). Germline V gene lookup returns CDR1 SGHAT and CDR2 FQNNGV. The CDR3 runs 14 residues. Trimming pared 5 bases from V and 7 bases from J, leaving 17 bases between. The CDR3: CASSTYKGDGEAFF. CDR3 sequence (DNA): TGTGCCAGCAGCACCTACAAGGGGGATGGTGAAGCTTTCTTT.

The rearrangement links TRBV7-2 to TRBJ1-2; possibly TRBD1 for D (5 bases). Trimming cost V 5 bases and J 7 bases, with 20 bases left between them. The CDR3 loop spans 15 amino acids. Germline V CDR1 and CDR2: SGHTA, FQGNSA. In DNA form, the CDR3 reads TGTGCCAGCAGCCCCGCGTTTAGGTCGGGGCGTGGCTACACCTTC. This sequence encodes CASSPAFRSGRGYTF.

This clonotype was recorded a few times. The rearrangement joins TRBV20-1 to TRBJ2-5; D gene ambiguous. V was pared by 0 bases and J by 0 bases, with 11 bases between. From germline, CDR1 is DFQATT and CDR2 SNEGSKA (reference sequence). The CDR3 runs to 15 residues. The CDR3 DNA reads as TGCAGTGCTAGAGACAAAATGGGGTACCAAGAGACCCAGTACTTC. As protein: CSARDKMGYQETQYF.

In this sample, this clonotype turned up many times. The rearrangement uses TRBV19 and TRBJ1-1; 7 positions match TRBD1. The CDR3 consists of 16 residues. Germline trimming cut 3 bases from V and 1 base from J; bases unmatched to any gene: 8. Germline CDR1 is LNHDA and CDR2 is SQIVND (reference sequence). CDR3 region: CASSIRAQGRNTEAFF. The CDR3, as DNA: TGTGCCAGTAGTATTCGAGCACAGGGGCGGAACACTGAAGCTTTCTTT.

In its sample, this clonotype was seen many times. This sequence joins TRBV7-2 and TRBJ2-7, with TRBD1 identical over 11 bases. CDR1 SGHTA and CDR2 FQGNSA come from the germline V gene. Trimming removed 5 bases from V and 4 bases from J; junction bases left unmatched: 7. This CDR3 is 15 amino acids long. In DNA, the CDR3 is TGTGCCAGCAGCCCAAGGGACAGGGGGACATACGAGCAGTACTTC. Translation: CASSPRDRGTYEQYF.

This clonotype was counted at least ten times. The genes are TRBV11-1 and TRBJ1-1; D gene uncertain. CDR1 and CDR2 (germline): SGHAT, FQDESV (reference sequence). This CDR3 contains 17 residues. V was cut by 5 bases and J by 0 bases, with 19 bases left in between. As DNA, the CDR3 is TGTGCCAGCAGCAACCCGTCGGGGAAAGCCATGAACACTGAAGCTTTCTTT. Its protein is CASSNPSGKAMNTEAFF.

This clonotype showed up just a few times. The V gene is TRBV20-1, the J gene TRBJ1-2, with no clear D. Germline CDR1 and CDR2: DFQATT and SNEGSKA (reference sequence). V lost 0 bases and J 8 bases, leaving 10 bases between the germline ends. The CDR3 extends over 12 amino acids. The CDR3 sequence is CSARDQMGGYTF. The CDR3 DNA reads TGCAGTGCTAGAGATCAAATGGGAGGCTACACCTTC.

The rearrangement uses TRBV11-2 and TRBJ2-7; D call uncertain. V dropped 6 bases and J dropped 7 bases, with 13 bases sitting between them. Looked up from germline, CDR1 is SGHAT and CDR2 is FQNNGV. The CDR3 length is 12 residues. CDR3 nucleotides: TGTGCCAGCAGTAGAACGATGAGGGAGCAGTACTTC. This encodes CASSRTMREQYF.

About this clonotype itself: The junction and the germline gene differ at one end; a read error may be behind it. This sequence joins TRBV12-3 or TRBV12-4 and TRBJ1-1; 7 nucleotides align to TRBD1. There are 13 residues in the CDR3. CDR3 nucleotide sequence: TGTGCCAGCAGAGACAGGGTGGGAACTGAAGCTTCCTTT. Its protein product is CASRDRVGTEASF.

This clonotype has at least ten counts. The CDR3 DNA follows: TGTGCCTGGAGTACTGGGAATATCGGCTATGGCTACACCTTC. It encodes CAWSTGNIGYGYTF. The chain combines TRBV30 with TRBJ1-2; D is uncertain. CDR3 size: 14 residues. V was clipped by 2 bases and J by 4 bases, with 14 bases between them. Germline-derived CDR1 and CDR2 are GTSNPN and SVGIG (reference sequence).

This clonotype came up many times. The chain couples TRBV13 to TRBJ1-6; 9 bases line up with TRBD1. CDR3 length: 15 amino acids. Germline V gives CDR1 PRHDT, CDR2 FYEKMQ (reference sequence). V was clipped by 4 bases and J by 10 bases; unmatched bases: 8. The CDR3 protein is CASSWTGEAKSPLHF. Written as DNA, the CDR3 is TGTGCCAGCAGCTGGACAGGGGAAGCTAAATCACCCCTCCACTTT.

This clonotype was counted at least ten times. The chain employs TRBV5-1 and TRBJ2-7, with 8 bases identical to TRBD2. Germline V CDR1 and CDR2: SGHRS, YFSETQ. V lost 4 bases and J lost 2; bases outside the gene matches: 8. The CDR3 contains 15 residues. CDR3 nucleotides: TGCGCCAGCAGCACTTGGCAGGGACTAGCCTACGAGCAGTACTTC. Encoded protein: CASSTWQGLAYEQYF.

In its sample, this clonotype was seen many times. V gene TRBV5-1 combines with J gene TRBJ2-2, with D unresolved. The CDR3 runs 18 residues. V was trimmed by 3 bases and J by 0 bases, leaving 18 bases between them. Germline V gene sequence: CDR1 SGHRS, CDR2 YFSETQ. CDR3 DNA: TGCGCCAGCAGCTCCCCCCCGGGCGTTCAATCGAACACCGGGGAGCTGTTTTTT. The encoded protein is CASSSPPGVQSNTGELFF.

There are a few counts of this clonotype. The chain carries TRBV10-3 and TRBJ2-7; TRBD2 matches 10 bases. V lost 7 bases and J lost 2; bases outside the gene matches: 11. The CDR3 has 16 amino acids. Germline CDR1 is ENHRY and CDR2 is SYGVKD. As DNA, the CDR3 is TGTGCCATCAAATCGGCTAGCGGGAGCCCCACCTACGAGCAGTACTTC. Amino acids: CAIKSASGSPTYEQYF.

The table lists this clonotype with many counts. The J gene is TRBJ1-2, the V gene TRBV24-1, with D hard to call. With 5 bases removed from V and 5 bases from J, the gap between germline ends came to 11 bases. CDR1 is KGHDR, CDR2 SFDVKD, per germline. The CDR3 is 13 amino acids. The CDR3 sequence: CATSVTTDYGYTF. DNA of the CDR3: TGTGCCACCAGTGTTACGACTGATTATGGCTACACCTTC.